Shown below are 3 T cell receptor beta chains from a single sample sequenced in a study of blood T cells in healthy people across ages. Combining a sample-barcoded 5' primer with a J-beta primer mix, a second PCR ran for 7 to 11 cycles. MiXCR, run by TCRdb on the 5' RACE reads, gives a single entry per CDR3 protein. Of about 1,400,000 distinct CDR3 sequences listed, around 55% are singletons. Sequenced sample: blood. These receptors were collected from a man between 18 and 29 years old in good health.

This sequence joins TRBV10-2 and TRBJ2-2, with unresolved D. This CDR3 region has 10 residues. Germline V lookup: CDR1 WSHSY, CDR2 SAAADI. V was trimmed by 8 bases and J by 3 bases, leaving 1 base between them. DNA of the CDR3: TGCGCCAGCTACACCGGGGAGCTGTTTTTT. This translates into CASYTGELFF.

This clonotype has a handful of counts. The V and J genes are TRBV10-2 and TRBJ2-4; the D is unclear. The end of the DNA aligns better with TRBJ2-5, so the J call may be wrong. CDR1 and CDR2 (germline): WSHSY, SAAADI. The CDR3 spans 12 residues. This chain's CDR3 is CASSESPETQYF. CDR3 nucleotide sequence: TGCGCCAGCAGTGAGTCCCCAGAGACCCAGTACTTC.

This clonotype was detected a few times. This chain uses TRBV6-2 or TRBV6-3 with TRBJ2-2; D gene ambiguous. CDR3 length equals 13 residues. The V and J ends lost 2 bases and 7 bases respectively, with 8 bases between them. Germline V CDR1 and CDR2: MNHEY, SVGEGT. The CDR3 protein is CASSYGVGGELFF. The CDR3 nucleotides read TGTGCCAGCAGTTACGGCGTGGGCGGGGAGCTGTTTTTT.